The source of this T cell receptor (beta chain) is a study of breast tumors, draining lymph nodes, adjacent tissues (dated by TCRdb to 2016 to 2017). Study-level background: Breast cancer patients provided tumor, adjacent nontumor tissue and axillary lymph nodes, and the study compared the TCR beta repertoires across these three sources. The study was designed to assess the relationships and possible T-cell exchange between tumor, surrounding tissue and draining lymph node repertoires in human breast cancer. General study outcomes and caveats: The data were judged consistent with most tumor T cells deriving from the lymph node and then expanding within tumor tissue. The study presented the conclusion that tumor T cells originate in lymph nodes as consistent with a hypothesis, not as something directly demonstrated. In luminal-like breast cancer, tumor and nontumor tissue repertoires resembled each other significantly more than in basal-like breast cancer. Tumor T-cell repertoires showed less diversity than lymph node repertoires and more diversity than nontumor tissue repertoires, and tumor T-cell repertoires showed preferential V and J gene usage.

The adjacent samples were made up of nontumor breast tissue around the tumor. The sequencer listed for this sample is Illumina HiSeq 2000. TCR beta chain libraries were generated by multiplex PCR amplification. High-throughput sequencing was used to analyze the amplified TCR beta chain products. Starting from the raw public reads, TCRdb applied fastp trimming at Q25, assembled clones with MiXCR and retained in-frame beta chains. Records with the same CDR3 protein are collapsed into one entry carrying the most frequent genes and DNA. For this sample there are fewer than 15,000 distinct CDR3 sequences; about 60% appear just once. Clones ranked in the top ten supply over 30% of the sample. This clonotype was counted between two and nine times. Its antigen target is currently unknown. Within one base of it there is no much larger clone, and no base qualities were kept. This TCR was recovered from a female donor with breast cancer. Some clones in this sample may be carry-over from other donors' samples. Sequencing was carried out using tumor-adjacent breast tissue.

The nucleotide sequence reads TGTGCCAGTAGTAGGGATGGGACAGGGGGCATGAACACTGAAGCTTTCTTT. The encoded protein is CASSRDGTGGMNTEAFF. The rearranged segments are TRBV19 and TRBJ1-1; 12 central bases correspond to TRBD1. The CDR3 goes from the cysteine to the phenylalanine over 17 residues. Only the CDR3 DNA stays, 51 bases, in frame from base 1. The germline V gene (reference sequence) yields LNHDA for CDR1 and SQIVND for CDR2. V ends up 4 bases short and J 0 bases short, with an unmatched junction base count of 6.